This record covers a single T cell receptor beta chain. The CDR3 has 14 residues. Trimming stripped 2 bases from V and 0 bases from J, with 9 bases between. The V gene's germline CDR1 is SGHRS and CDR2 YFSETQ. Original methodology: Estimated nucleated cell counts came from reference gene primer amplification. Sequencing used immunoSEQ multiplex PCR; TCRdb keeps in-frame clones, though not all of them. V and J calls and clone size are given by that table; D and trimming were obtained from the DNA. The sample yields around 150,000 clones, 80% seen once. This record comes from a study of blood T cell repertoires in COVID-19. Clinical history as reported by participants underpinned cohort assignment. Cohort 3 recovered donors had two negative PCRs, clearance, or symptom resolution.

Material: PBMCs or T cells enriched from blood (not recorded which). The chain couples TRBV5-1 to TRBJ2-7; the D gene is possibly TRBD1 (6 bases). The clonotype was recovered from a man between 35 and 55 years old who had recovered from COVID-19. Written as DNA, the CDR3 is TGCGCCAGCAGCTTCGACAGGAACTCCTACGAGCAGTACTTC. Amino acids: CASSFDRNSYEQYF.